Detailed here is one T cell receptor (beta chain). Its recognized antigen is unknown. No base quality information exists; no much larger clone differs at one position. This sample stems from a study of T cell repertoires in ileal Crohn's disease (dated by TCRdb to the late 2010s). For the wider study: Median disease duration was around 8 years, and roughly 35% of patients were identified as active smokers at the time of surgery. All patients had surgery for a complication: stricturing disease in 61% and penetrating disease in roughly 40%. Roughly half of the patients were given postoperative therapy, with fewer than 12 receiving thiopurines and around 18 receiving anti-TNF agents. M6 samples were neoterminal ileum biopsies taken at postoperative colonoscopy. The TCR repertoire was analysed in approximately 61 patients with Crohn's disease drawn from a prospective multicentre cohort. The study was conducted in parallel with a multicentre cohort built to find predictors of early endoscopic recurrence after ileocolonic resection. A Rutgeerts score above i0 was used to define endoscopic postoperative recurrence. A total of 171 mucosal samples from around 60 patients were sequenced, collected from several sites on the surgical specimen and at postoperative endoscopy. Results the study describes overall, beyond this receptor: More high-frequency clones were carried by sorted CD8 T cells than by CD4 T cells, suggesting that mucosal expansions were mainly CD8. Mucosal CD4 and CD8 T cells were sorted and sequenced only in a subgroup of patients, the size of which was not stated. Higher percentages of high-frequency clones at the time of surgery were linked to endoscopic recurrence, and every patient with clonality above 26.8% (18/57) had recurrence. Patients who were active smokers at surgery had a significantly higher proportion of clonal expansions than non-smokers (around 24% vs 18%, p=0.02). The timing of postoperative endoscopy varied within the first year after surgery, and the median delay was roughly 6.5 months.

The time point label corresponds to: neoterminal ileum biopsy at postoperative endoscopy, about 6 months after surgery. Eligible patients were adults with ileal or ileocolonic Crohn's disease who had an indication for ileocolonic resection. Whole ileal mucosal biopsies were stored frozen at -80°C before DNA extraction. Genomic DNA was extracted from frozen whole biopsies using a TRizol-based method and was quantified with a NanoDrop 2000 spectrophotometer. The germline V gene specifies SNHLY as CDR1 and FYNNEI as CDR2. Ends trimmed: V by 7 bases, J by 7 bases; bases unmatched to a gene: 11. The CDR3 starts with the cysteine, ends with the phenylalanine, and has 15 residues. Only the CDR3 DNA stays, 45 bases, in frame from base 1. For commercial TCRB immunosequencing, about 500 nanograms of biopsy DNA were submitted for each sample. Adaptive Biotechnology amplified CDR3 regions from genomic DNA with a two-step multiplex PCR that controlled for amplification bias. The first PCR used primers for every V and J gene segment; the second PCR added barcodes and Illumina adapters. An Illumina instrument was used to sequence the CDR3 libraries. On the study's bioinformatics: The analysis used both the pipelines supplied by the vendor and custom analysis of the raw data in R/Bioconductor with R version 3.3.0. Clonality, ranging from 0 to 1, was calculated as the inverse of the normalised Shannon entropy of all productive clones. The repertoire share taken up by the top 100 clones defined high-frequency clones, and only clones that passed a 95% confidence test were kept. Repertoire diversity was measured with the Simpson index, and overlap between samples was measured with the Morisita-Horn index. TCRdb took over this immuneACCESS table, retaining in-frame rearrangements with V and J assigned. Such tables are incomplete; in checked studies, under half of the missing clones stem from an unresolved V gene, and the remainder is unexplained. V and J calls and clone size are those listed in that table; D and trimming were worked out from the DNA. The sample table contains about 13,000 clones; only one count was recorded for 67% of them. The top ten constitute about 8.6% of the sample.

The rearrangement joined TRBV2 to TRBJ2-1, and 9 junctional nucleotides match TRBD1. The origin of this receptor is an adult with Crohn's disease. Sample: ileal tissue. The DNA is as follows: TGTGCCAGCAAGAAGGGACAGGGCCCCGCAAATGAGCAGTTCTTC. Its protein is CASKKGQGPANEQFF.